The text below deals with one TCR beta chain. Measured with immunoSEQ multiplex PCR; TCRdb has only the in-frame clones, and not every one. Seen here are 20,000 or so clones, approximately 85% observed once, and the top ten hold about 5%. Described time point: baseline, week 1 (first vaccination visit). Stated treatment: pre-vaccination baseline after standard-of-care therapy. This CDR3 contains 16 residues. V lost 0 bases and J 6 bases, leaving 15 bases between the germline ends. Germline values: CDR1 SGHVS, CDR2 FQNEAQ. The sample belongs to a study of a mutant IDH1 vaccine in newly diagnosed glioma.

Source: PBMCs, taken from a glioma patient treated with radiotherapy, temozolomide or both. The gene calls are TRBV7-8 and TRBJ1-5; D is possibly TRBD1 (5 bases). This receptor was obtained from a man aged 40-55 years with glioma. CDR3 region: CASSLAPSGTGQPQHF. The DNA of the CDR3 is TGTGCCAGCAGCTTAGCGCCCTCTGGGACGGGTCAGCCCCAGCATTTT.